The rows below give T cell receptor beta chains drawn from one sample of a study of T-cell reconstitution after alpha-beta-depleted transplantation in children. Using its own MiXCR run on the PCR reads, TCRdb lists one record per CDR3 protein. The sample lists about 980,000 distinct CDR3 sequences, around 30% occurring once. The sequences come from PBMCs, mostly from graft donor cells, collected 360 days after TCRalphabeta/CD19-depleted stem cell transplant. The receptors were sampled from a boy younger than two who had a stem cell transplant for SCID, so the T cells may come from the graft donor. The CDR3 runs from the conserved cysteine through the conserved F or W. Fields, in order: J gene, V gene, clone size, D gene, CDR3 protein, CDR3 DNA. D genes are given only for firm matches. Clone sizes are given selectively: once, few, many, or a class where the clone is expanded.

>TRBJ2-2|TRBV5-1|many|TRBD1
CASSLGWTGNTGELFF
TGCGCCAGCAGCTTGGGCTGGACAGGGAACACCGGGGAGCTGTTTTTT
>TRBJ2-7|TRBV4-3|-|-
CASSQDRSTIAYEQYF
TGCGCCAGCAGCCAAGATCGAAGTACTATTGCCTACGAGCAGTACTTC
>TRBJ1-1|TRBV20-1|-|-
CSARDLRGNTEAFF
TGCAGTGCTAGAGATTTACGCGGGAATACTGAAGCTTTCTTT
>TRBJ1-5|TRBV5-8|few|-
CASSFEGFSNQPQHF
TGTGCCAGCAGCTTTGAAGGATTCAGCAATCAGCCCCAGCATTTT
>TRBJ1-5|TRBV7-2|-|TRBD1
CASSLSPDREPQHF
TGTGCCAGCAGCTTATCGCCAGACAGGGAGCCCCAGCATTTT
>TRBJ2-3|TRBV20-1|-|-
CSASPPLRTDTQYF
TGCAGTGCTAGCCCCCCCTTAAGGACAGATACGCAGTATTTT
>TRBJ2-1|TRBV24-1|few|-
CATSDFGEYNEQFF
TGTGCCACCAGTGATTTTGGGGAGTACAATGAGCAGTTCTTC
>TRBJ1-5|TRBV28|-|TRBD1
CATLDRGNQPQHF
TGTGCCACCTTGGACAGGGGAAATCAGCCCCAGCATTTT
>TRBJ2-1|TRBV30|-|TRBD2
CAWTSGGPSNEQFF
TGTGCCTGGACTAGCGGGGGCCCCTCCAATGAGCAGTTCTTC
>TRBJ2-7|TRBV5-6|-|-
CASSLAWTATYEQYF
TGTGCCAGCAGCTTGGCCTGGACGGCGACCTACGAGCAGTACTTC
>TRBJ2-1|TRBV6-1|-|-
CASSEVFRPNEQFF
TGTGCCAGCAGTGAAGTCTTTCGCCCCAATGAGCAGTTCTTC
>TRBJ1-4|TRBV5-1|-|TRBD1
CASSLMGQGTEKLFF
TGCGCCAGCAGCTTGATGGGACAGGGAACTGAAAAACTGTTTTTT
>TRBJ2-1|TRBV7-8|-|-
CASSLVGTYNEQFF
TGTGCCAGCAGCTTAGTGGGGACCTACAATGAGCAGTTCTTC
>TRBJ2-1|TRBV6-5|-|-
CASSYGRGFFEQFF
TGTGCCAGCAGTTACGGTCGGGGTTTCTTTGAGCAGTTCTTC
>TRBJ2-7|TRBV27|many|-
CASSWGDHYEQYF
TGTGCCAGCAGTTGGGGGGACCACTACGAGCAGTACTTC
>TRBJ2-6|TRBV5-1|few|-
CASSLYTPSSGANVLTF
TGCGCCAGCAGCTTGTACACCCCTTCGTCTGGGGCCAACGTCCTGACTTTC
>TRBJ2-1|TRBV18|-|-
CASSPPSPFKGNEQFF
TGTGCCAGCTCACCACCATCCCCCTTTAAAGGCAATGAGCAGTTCTTC
>TRBJ1-1|TRBV5-1|few|TRBD1
CASSFYIQGAEAFF
TGCGCCAGCAGCTTTTACATCCAGGGGGCTGAAGCTTTCTTT
>TRBJ1-1|TRBV20-1|few|-
CSASPGRLPMNTEAFF
TGCAGTGCTAGCCCAGGACGGCTTCCCATGAACACTGAAGCTTTCTTT
>TRBJ1-2|TRBV20-1|few|TRBD1
CSARRPGTDRVEGYTF
TGCAGTGCTAGACGACCCGGGACCGACAGGGTAGAAGGCTACACCTTC
>TRBJ1-1|TRBV28|-|TRBD1
CASSLVQGAGNTEAFF
TGTGCCAGCAGTTTAGTACAGGGGGCGGGGAACACTGAAGCTTTCTTT
>TRBJ2-2|TRBV12-3/TRBV12-4|few|TRBD2
CASTIGLAGTGELFF
TGTGCCAGCACCATCGGACTAGCGGGGACCGGGGAGCTGTTTTTT
>TRBJ2-7|TRBV7-2|few|-
CASTQGDEQYF
TGTGCCAGCACCCAAGGGGACGAGCAGTACTTC
>TRBJ2-5|TRBV6-5|-|TRBD2
CASSSPGRGRETQYF
TGTGCCAGCAGTTCCCCAGGGCGGGGGAGAGAGACCCAGTACTTC
>TRBJ1-3|TRBV27|few|-
CASSLTSGVPGNTIYF
TGTGCCAGCAGTTTAACCTCAGGGGTACCTGGAAACACCATATATTTT
>TRBJ1-6|TRBV27|-|TRBD1
CASTKTGINSPLHF
TGTGCCAGCACCAAGACAGGGATCAATTCACCCCTCCACTTT